This T cell receptor beta chain was observed in a study of T cell responses to AZD1222 COVID-19 vaccine. Study context: It was second doses at about 4 or about 12 weeks that were pooled. Study-level results: Unmutated variant regions reportedly attract nearly half of all spike-specific TCRs. Donors skewed white British and female; clonal diversity was possibly underestimated.

Generated by immunoSEQ multiplex PCR, the TCRdb table keeps only in-frame clones and is missing some. The sample lists 95,000 to 100,000 clones; roughly 87% were seen once. The CDR3 has 11 amino acids. V gave up 7 bases and J gave up 4 bases, with 10 bases separating them. In germline, CDR1 is DFQATT, CDR2 SNEGSKA (reference sequence). About this clone itself: Antigen unknown.

The chain employs TRBV20-1 and TRBJ1-2, with D uncertain. The TCR comes from an adult in good health. Sequencing was performed on peripheral blood, taken on day 0 of AZD1222 vaccination. In DNA, the CDR3 is TGCAGTGTTCCGGGCCCCTATGGCTACACCTTC. This encodes CSVPGPYGYTF.